This entry concerns a single T cell receptor (beta chain). This specimen belongs to a study of control samples from healthy donors and cancer patients. Germline-derived CDR1 and CDR2 are SGHTA and FQGNSA. The length of the CDR3 is 11 residues. The method was immunoSEQ multiplex PCR; TCRdb's version includes in-frame clones alone and lacks a portion of them. The data contain about 100,000 clones, approximately 84% of them singletons. Sequencing was carried out using blood. The V gene is TRBV7-2, the J gene TRBJ1-1; 7 bases fit TRBD1. The TCR originated in a young man in good health. DNA of the CDR3: TGTGTGGAGGGGGCGAACACTGAAGCTTTCTTT. Translated: CVEGANTEAFF.